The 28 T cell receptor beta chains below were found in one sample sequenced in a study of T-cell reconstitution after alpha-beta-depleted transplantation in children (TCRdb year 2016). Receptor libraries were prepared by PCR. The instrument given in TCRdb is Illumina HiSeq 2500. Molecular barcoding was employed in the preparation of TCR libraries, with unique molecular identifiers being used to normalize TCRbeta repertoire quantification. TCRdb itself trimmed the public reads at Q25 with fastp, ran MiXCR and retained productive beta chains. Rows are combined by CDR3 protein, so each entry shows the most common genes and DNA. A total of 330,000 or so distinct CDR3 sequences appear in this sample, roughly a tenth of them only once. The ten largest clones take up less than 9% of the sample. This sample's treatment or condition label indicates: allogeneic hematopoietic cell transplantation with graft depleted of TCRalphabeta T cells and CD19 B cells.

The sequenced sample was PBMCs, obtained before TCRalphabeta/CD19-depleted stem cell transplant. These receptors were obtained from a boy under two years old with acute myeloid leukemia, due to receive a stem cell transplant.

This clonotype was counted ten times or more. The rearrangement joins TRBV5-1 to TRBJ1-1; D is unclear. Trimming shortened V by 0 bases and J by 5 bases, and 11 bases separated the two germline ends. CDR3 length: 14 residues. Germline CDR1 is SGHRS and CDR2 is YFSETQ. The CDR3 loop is CASSLDSGRTEAFF. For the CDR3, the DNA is TGCGCCAGCAGCTTGGATTCGGGAAGGACTGAAGCTTTCTTT.

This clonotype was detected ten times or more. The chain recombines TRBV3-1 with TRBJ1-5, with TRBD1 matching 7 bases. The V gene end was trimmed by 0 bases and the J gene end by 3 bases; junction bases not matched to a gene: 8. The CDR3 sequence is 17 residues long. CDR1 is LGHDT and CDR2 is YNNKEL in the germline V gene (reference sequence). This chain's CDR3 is CASSQDPTGLINQPQHF. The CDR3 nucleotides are TGTGCCAGCAGCCAAGACCCGACAGGGCTTATCAATCAGCCCCAGCATTTT.

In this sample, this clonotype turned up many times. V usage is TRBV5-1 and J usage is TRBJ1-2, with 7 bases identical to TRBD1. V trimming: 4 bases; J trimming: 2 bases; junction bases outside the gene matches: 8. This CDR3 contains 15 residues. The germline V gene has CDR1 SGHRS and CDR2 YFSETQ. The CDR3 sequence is CASSPSMTGNYGYTF. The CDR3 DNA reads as TGCGCCAGCAGCCCCTCAATGACAGGGAACTATGGCTACACCTTC. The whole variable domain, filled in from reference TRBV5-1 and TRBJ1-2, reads KAGVTQTPRYLIKTRGQQVTLSCSPISGHRSVSWYQQTPGQGLQFLFEYFSETQRNKGNFPGRFSGRQFSNSRSEMNVSTLELGDSALYLCASSPSMTGNYGYTFGSGTRLTVV.

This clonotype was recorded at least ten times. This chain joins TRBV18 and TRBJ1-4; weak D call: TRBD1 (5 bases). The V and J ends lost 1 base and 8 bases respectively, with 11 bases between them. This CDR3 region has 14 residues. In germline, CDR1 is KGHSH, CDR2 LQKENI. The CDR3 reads CASSPQGNMEKLFF. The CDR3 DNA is TGTGCCAGCTCACCACAGGGGAATATGGAAAAACTGTTTTTT. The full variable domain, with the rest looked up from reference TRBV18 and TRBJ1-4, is NAGVMQNPRHLVRRRGQEARLRCSPMKGHSHVYWYRQLPEEGLKFMVYLQKENIIDESGMPKERFSAEFPKEGPSILRIQQVVRGDSAAYFCASSPQGNMEKLFFGSGTQLSVL.

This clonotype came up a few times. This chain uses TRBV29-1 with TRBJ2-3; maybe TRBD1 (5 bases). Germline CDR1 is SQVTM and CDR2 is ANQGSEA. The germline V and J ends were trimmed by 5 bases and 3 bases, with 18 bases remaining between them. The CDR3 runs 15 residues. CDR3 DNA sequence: TGCAGCGTTCGAATGGGCCAGGGCAGGACAGATACGCAGTATTTT. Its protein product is CSVRMGQGRTDTQYF.

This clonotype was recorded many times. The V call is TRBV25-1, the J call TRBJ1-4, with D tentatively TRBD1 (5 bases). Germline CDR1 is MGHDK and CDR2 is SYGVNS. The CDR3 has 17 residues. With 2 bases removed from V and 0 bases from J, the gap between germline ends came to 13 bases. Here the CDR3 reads CASSEMGGGATNEKLFF. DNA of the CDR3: TGTGCCAGCAGTGAAATGGGTGGGGGGGCAACTAATGAAAAACTGTTTTTT.

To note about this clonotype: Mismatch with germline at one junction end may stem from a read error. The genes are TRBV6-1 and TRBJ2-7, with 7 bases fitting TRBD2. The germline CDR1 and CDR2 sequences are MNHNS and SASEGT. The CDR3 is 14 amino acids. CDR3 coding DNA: TGTTCCAGCAGACGTAGCGGGTCCCCCTACGAGCAGTACTTC. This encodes CSSRRSGSPYEQYF.

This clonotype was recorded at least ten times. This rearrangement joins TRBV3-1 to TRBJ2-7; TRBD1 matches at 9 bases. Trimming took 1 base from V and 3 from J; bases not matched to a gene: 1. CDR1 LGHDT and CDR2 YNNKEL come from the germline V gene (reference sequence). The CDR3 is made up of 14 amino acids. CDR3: CASSQATGGYEQYF. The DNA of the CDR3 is TGTGCCAGCAGCCAAGCGACAGGGGGCTACGAGCAGTACTTC.

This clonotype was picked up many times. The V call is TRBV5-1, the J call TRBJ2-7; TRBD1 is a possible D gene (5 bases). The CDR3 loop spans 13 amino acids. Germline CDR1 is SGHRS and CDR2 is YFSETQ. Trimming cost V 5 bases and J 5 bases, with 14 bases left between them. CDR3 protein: CASRGSRENEQYF. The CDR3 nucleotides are TGCGCCAGCAGAGGGTCCAGGGAAAACGAGCAGTACTTC.

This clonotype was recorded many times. CDR3 residues: CASSLLREYTDTQYF. DNA for the CDR3: TGTGCCAGCAGTTTATTGAGGGAGTATACAGATACGCAGTATTTT. The J gene is TRBJ2-3, the V gene TRBV28, with D maybe TRBD2 (5 bases). V was trimmed by 1 base and J by 3 bases, leaving 11 bases between them. Germline loops: CDR1 MDHEN, CDR2 SYDVKM. This CDR3 contains 15 residues.

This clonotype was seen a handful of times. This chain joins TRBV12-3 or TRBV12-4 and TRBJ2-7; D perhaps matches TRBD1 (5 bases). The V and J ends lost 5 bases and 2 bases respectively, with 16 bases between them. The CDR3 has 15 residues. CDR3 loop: CASSHSGQVTYEQYF. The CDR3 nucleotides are TGTGCCAGCAGTCATTCTGGACAAGTAACCTACGAGCAGTACTTC.

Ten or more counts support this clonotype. CDR3 protein: CSASWASGSTPDTQYF. In DNA form, the CDR3 reads TGCAGTGCTAGTTGGGCTAGCGGGAGTACCCCAGATACGCAGTATTTT. The chain carries TRBV20-1 and TRBJ2-3; TRBD2 matches 10 bases. The V and J ends lost 3 bases and 4 bases, in that order; junction bases with no gene match: 10. The CDR3 is 16 amino acids. Germline lookup yields CDR1 DFQATT and CDR2 SNEGSKA (reference sequence).

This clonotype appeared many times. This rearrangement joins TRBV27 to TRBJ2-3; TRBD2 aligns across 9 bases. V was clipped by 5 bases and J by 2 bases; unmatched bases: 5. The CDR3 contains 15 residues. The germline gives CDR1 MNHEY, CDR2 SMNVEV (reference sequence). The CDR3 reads CASSTLAGFTDTQYF. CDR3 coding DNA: TGTGCCAGCAGTACCCTAGCGGGGTTCACAGATACGCAGTATTTT.

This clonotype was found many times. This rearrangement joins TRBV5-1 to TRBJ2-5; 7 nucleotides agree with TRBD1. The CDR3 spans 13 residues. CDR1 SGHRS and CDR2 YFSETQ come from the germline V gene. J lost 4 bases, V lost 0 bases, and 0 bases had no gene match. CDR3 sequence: CASSLEGAETQYF. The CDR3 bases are TGCGCCAGCAGCTTGGAGGGGGCAGAGACCCAGTACTTC.

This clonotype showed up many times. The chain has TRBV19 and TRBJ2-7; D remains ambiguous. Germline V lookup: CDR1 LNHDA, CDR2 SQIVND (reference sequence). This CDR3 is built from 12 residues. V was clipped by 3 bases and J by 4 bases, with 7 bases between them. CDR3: CASSIGGYEQYF. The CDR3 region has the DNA TGTGCCAGTAGTATCGGTGGGTACGAGCAGTACTTC.

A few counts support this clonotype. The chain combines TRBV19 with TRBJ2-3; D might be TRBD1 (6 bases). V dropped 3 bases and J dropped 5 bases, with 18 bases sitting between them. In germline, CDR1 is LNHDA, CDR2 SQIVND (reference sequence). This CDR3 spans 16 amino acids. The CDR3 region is CASSIHRRLGGDTQYF. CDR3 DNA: TGTGCCAGTAGTATCCATCGGAGGCTAGGGGGAGATACGCAGTATTTT.

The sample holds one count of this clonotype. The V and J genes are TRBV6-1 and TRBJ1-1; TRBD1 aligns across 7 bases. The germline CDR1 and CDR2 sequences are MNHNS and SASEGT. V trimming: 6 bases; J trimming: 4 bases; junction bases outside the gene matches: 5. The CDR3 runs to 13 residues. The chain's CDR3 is CASRKQGTTEAFF. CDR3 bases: TGTGCCAGCAGGAAACAGGGGACCACTGAAGCTTTCTTT.

CDR3 in amino acids: CASSSNSGSTDTQYF. The CDR3 nucleotides read TGTGCCAGCAGCAGTAATAGCGGTAGCACAGATACGCAGTATTTT. The rearrangement joins TRBV7-3 to TRBJ2-3, with TRBD2 as a possible D gene (6 bases). Germline V gene data show CDR1 as SGHTA and CDR2 as FQGTGA. V lost 5 bases and J 0 bases, leaving 12 bases between the germline ends. This CDR3 region has 15 residues.

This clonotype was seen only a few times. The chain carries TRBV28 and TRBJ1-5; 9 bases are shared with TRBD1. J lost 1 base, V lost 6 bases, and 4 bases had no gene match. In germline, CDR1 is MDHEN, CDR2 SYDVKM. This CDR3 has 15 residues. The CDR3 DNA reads TGTGCCAGCAGGCTAGGGACAGGGAGCAATCAGCCCCAGCATTTT. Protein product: CASRLGTGSNQPQHF.

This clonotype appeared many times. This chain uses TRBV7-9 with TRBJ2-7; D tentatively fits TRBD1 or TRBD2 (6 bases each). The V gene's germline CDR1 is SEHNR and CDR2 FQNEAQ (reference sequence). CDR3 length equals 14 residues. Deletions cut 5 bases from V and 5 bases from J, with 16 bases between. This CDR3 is CASSLKGGNNEQYF. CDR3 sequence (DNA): TGTGCCAGCAGCCTCAAAGGGGGGAATAACGAGCAGTACTTC.

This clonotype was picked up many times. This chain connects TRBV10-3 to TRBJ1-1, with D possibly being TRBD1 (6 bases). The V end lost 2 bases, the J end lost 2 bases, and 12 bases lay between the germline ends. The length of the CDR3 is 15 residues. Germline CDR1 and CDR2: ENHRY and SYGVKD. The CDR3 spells CAISEPKTGNTEAFF. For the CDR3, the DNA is TGTGCCATCAGTGAGCCCAAGACAGGCAACACTGAAGCTTTCTTT.

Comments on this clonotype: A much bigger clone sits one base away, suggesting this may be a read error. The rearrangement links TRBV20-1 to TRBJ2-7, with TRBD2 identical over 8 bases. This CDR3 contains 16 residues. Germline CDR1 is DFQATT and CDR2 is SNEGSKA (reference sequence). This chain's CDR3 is CCARDRLAGVNYEQYF. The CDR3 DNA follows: TGCTGTGCTAGAGATCGCCTAGCGGGTGTTAACTACGAGCAGTACTTC.

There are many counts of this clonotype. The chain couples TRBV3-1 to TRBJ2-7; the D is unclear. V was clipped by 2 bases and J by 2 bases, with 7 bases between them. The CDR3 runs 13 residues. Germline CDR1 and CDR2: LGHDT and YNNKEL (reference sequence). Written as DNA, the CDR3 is TGTGCCAGCAGCCAACCGAACACCTACGAGCAGTACTTC. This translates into CASSQPNTYEQYF.

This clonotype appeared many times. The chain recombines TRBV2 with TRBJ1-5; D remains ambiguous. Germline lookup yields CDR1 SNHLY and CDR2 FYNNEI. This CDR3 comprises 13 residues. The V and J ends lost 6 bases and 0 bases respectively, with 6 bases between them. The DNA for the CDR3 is TGTGCCAGCAGACTATATAGCAATCAGCCCCAGCATTTT. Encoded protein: CASRLYSNQPQHF. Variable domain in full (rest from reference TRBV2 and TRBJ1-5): EPEVTQTPSHQVTQMGQEVILRCVPISNHLYFYWYRQILGQKVEFLVSFYNNEISEKSEIFDDQFSVERPDGSNFTLKIRSTKLEDSAMYFCASRLYSNQPQHFGDGTRLSIL.

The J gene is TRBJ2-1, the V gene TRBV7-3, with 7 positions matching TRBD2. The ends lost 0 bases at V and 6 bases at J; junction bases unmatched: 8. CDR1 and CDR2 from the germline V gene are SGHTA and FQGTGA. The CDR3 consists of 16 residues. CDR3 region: CASSLTRLAATNEQFF. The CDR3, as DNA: TGTGCCAGCAGCTTAACACGGCTAGCGGCCACCAATGAGCAGTTCTTC.

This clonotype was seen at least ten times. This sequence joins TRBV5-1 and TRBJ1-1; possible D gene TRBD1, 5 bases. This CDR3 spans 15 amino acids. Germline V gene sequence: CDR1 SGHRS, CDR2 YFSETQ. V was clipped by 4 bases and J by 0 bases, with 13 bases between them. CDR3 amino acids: CASSLQAGLNTEAFF. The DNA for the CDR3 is TGCGCCAGCAGCCTGCAAGCAGGGTTGAACACTGAAGCTTTCTTT.

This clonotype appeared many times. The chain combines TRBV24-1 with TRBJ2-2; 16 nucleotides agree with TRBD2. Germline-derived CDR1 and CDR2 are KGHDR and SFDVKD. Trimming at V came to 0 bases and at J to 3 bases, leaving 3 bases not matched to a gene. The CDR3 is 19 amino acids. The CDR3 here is CATSDLTGLAGGDTGELFF. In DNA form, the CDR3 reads TGTGCCACCAGTGATTTGACGGGACTAGCGGGAGGGGACACCGGGGAGCTGTTTTTT.

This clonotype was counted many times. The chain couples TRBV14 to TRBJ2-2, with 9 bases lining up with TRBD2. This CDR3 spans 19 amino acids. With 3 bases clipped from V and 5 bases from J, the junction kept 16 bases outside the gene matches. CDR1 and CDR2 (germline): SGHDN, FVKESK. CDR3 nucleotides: TGTGCCAGCAGCCAGAGGATCGCGGGGGGGCCTTTTGGAACCGGGGAGCTGTTTTTT. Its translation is CASSQRIAGGPFGTGELFF.